These T cell receptor beta chains were read from a single sample in a study of T cells in Graves' hyperthyroidism and ophthalmopathy. Via MiXCR, TCRdb re-called the multiplex PCR reads, giving one row per CDR3 protein. The sample lists under 350,000 distinct CDR3 sequences, roughly 14% seen once, with 6.5% to 10% in the top ten. The sample comprised blood. The source is a woman in her twenties or thirties with Graves' hyperthyroidism that later progressed to Graves' ophthalmopathy. CDR3s leave out the opening cysteine and the closing phenylalanine or tryptophan. A D gene is named only where the DNA matches it firmly. Clone size is shown for a subset of rows, as once, few, many or a class of expanded clone.

abundance | d_gene | v_gene | CDR3aa
many | NA | TRBV9 | ASSVRGQAINEQY
many | TRBD1 | TRBV6-1 | ASSSDRGSYEQY
many | NA | TRBV7-2 | ASSLDRGSPLH
many | NA | TRBV11-2 | ASSYADQTNHEQY
many | NA | TRBV7-2 | ASSLRQWNEQF
NA | NA | TRBV19 | ASSPWENNEQF
many | NA | TRBV30 | AWSLGISGANVLT
many | TRBD1 | TRBV7-2 | ASSSPDSSRDRASYEQY
NA | TRBD2 | TRBV4-1 | ASSQEVASGLSTDTQY
NA | NA | TRBV13 | ASSYTTGMDTGELF
few | TRBD2 | TRBV6-4 | ASRRTSGPYNEQF
many | NA | TRBV2 | ASSVDGDSFSYNEQF
NA | NA | TRBV27 | ASSKAGPRVDYEQY
many | NA | TRBV7-9 | ASSSFGAARDEQY
many | NA | TRBV28 | ASSLTLERVGQY
NA | TRBD2 | TRBV4-1 | ASSQRTSGANTGELF
many | NA | TRBV12-3/TRBV12-4 | ASSPRRDTRWSEQF
NA | TRBD1 | TRBV5-8 | ASSSRDRGRANEKLF
NA | NA | TRBV28 | ASTRPGGNQPQH
many | NA | TRBV19 | ASKDNNLNTEAF
many | NA | TRBV30 | AWSVGTNYEQY
many | NA | TRBV7-9 | ASSDGVGGNTGELF
NA | NA | TRBV10-3 | AIRDPPSDGYT
few | NA | TRBV5-1 | ASNISTDTQY
NA | NA | TRBV4-1 | ASSTATDTQY
many | NA | TRBV27 | ASSSLGGLNTEAF
few | TRBD2 | TRBV4-1 | ASSQDQGLASEQF
NA | NA | TRBV19 | ASSAGRTNEKLF
few | NA | TRBV30 | AWSVHHSGNTIY
few | NA | TRBV19 | ASSIEGGNEQY
many | TRBD2 | TRBV3-1 | ASSQPKLAGSGDTQY
many | NA | TRBV12-3/TRBV12-4 | ASSFSNEQF
many | NA | TRBV6-2/TRBV6-3 | ATRAPTSSRQY
many | NA | TRBV6-1 | ASSEGWGNSPLH
NA | NA | TRBV27 | ASSLAPGVTQY
NA | TRBD2 | TRBV18 | ASSPWGGETQY
NA | TRBD1 | TRBV10-3 | ATAGTANEKLF
NA | NA | TRBV5-4 | ASSPVGETQY
NA | NA | TRBV29-1 | SVAGTYAYEQY
many | NA | TRBV28 | ASRDANTGELF
NA | TRBD1 | TRBV5-1 | ASSSGQSPEAF